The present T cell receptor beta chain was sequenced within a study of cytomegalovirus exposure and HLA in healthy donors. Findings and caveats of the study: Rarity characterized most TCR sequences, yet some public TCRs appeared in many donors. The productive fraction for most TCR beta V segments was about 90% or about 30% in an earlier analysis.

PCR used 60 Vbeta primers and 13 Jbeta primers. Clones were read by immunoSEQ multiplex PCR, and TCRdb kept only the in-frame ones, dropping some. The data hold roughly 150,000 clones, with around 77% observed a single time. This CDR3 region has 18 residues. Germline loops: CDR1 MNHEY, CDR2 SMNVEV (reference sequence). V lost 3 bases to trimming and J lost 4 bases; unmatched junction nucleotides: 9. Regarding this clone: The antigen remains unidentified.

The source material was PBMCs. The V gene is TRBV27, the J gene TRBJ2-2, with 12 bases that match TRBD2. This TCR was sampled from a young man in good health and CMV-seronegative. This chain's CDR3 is CASSFGLAGGPGTGELFF. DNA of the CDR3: TGTGCCAGCAGTTTCGGCCTAGCGGGAGGGCCGGGCACCGGGGAGCTGTTTTTT.